These 10 T cell receptor beta chains originate from one sample sequenced in a study of T cells in Graves' hyperthyroidism and ophthalmopathy. Amplification of TCR beta CDR3 regions used RNA as the template. HTBI primers drove first-round RT-PCR of the TCR CDR3. TCRdb re-analysed the multiplex PCR reads in MiXCR, keeping a single row per CDR3 protein. Of hundreds of thousands of distinct CDR3 sequences listed, about 45% are singletons. The sequencing input was peripheral blood or thyroid tissue (not recorded which). These receptors all come from an adult man with Graves' disease, either hyperthyroidism or ophthalmopathy (not recorded which).

This clonotype was seen just once. The CDR3 protein is CSARDRVNSPLHF. The DNA for the CDR3 is TGCAGTGCTAGGGACAGGGTCAATTCACCCCTCCACTTT. The chain joins TRBV20-1 to TRBJ1-6; 8 bases match TRBD1. Germline V gene lookup returns CDR1 DFQATT and CDR2 SNEGSKA (reference sequence). Losses at the gene ends were 3 bases for V and 7 bases for J; bases not matched to a gene: 2. The CDR3 consists of 13 residues.

There are many counts of this clonotype. The V gene is TRBV10-3, the J gene TRBJ1-5; 8 positions match TRBD1. Germline CDR1 is ENHRY and CDR2 is SYGVKD. V lost 3 bases to trimming and J lost 4 bases; unmatched junction nucleotides: 5. The CDR3 covers 15 residues. The CDR3 sequence: CAISDRTGRNQPQHF. The CDR3 DNA reads TGTGCCATCAGTGACCGGACAGGGAGGAATCAGCCCCAGCATTTT.

The gene calls are TRBV29-1 and TRBJ1-2, with TRBD1 identical over 9 bases. CDR1 is SQVTM and CDR2 is ANQGSEA in the germline V gene. This CDR3 is built from 10 residues. V was pared by 6 bases and J by 11 bases, with 4 bases of the junction left unmatched. The CDR3 DNA is TGCAGCGTGGCCGGGACAGGGTACACCTTC. Translating gives CSVAGTGYTF.

The gene calls are TRBV7-3 and TRBJ2-7; D remains ambiguous. This CDR3 has 13 amino acids. V was pared by 0 bases and J by 5 bases, with 8 bases between. Germline CDR1 is SGHTA and CDR2 is FQGTGA. The chain's CDR3 is CASSLTTVHEQYF. The DNA of the CDR3 is TGTGCCAGCAGCTTAACTACCGTCCACGAGCAGTACTTC.

This clonotype was recorded a few times. V is TRBV7-9 and J is TRBJ2-5; 7 bases match TRBD1. CDR3 length: 14 residues. The V gene end was trimmed by 5 bases and the J gene end by 1 base; junction bases not matched to a gene: 4. The germline CDR1 and CDR2 sequences are SEHNR and FQNEAQ (reference sequence). CDR3 sequence reads: CASSPDRAQETQYF. The CDR3 DNA reads TGTGCCAGCAGCCCCGACAGGGCCCAAGAGACCCAGTACTTC. Complete variable domain (other parts from reference TRBV7-9 and TRBJ2-5): DTGVSQNPRHKITKRGQNVTFRCDPISEHNRLYWYRQTLGQGPEFLTYFQNEAQLEKSRLLSDRFSAERPKGSFSTLEIQRTEQGDSAMYLCASSPDRAQETQYFGPGTRLLVL.

The chain uses TRBV15 and TRBJ1-5, with a tentative D call TRBD1 (5 bases). This CDR3 contains 15 residues. The V gene's germline CDR1 is LNHNV and CDR2 YYDKDF (reference sequence). V lost 2 bases to trimming and J lost 1 base, with 9 bases between them. The CDR3 DNA reads as TGTGCCACCAGCAGACAGGGTGGAAGCAATCAGCCCCAGCATTTT. Protein sequence: CATSRQGGSNQPQHF. The full variable domain, completed using reference TRBV15 and TRBJ1-5, is DAMVIQNPRYQVTQFGKPVTLSCSQTLNHNVMYWYQQKSSQAPKLLFHYYDKDFNNEADTPDNFQSRRPNTSFCFLDIRSPGLGDTAMYLCATSRQGGSNQPQHFGDGTRLSIL.

This clonotype was found a few times. A read error may produce the germline difference seen at one junction end. The chain combines TRBV6-5 with TRBJ1-5; possibly TRBD1 for D (6 bases). This CDR3 contains 16 residues. CDR1 and CDR2 from the germline V gene are MNHEY and SVGAGI. The CDR3 reads CAISYLTGVSNQPQHF. CDR3 sequence (DNA): TGTGCCATCAGTTACCTGACAGGAGTTAGCAATCAGCCCCAGCATTTT.

This clonotype was detected a few times. This chain connects TRBV2 to TRBJ1-1; tentative D call: TRBD1 (6 bases). In germline, CDR1 is SNHLY, CDR2 FYNNEI. The CDR3 is 11 residues long. V was pared by 8 bases and J by 10 bases, with 14 bases between. The CDR3 protein is CASFGGSRAFF. The CDR3 DNA follows: TGTGCCAGCTTTGGGGGCAGCAGAGCTTTCTTT.

The chain joins TRBV7-8 to TRBJ1-5; a weak D match, TRBD1 (6 bases). The CDR3 covers 16 residues. Germline loops: CDR1 SGHVS, CDR2 FQNEAQ. Trimming pared 6 bases from V and 6 bases from J, leaving 21 bases between. CDR3 amino acids: CASSTRGRGVSQPQHF. The CDR3, as DNA: TGTGCCAGCAGTACTAGGGGGAGAGGGGTAAGTCAGCCCCAGCATTTT.

This clonotype has a handful of counts. The gene calls are TRBV7-6 and TRBJ2-7; no firm D call. Germline V gives CDR1 SGHVS, CDR2 FNYEAQ. V was clipped by 2 bases and J by 3 bases, with 14 bases between them. The length of the CDR3 is 15 residues. The CDR3 bases are TGTGCCAGCAGCTTATCCCCCGGACCGAACTACGAGCAGTACTTC. Amino acid sequence: CASSLSPGPNYEQYF.